Detailed here is one T cell receptor beta chain. As processed by the authors: By means of reference gene primer amplification, nucleated cell counts were estimated. The data were produced by immunoSEQ multiplex PCR, yet TCRdb's version contains in-frame clones alone and is incomplete. V and J calls and clone size are copied from that table; D and trimming were computed from the DNA. The sample includes approximately 150,000 clones, 80% to 90% of them seen just once. The data belong to a study of blood T cell repertoires in COVID-19. The TCR was taken from a man aged 65-85 years with acute or convalescent COVID-19. Sequenced sample: peripheral blood.

The chain's CDR3 is CASRSQGQGAGVNQPQHF. In DNA, the CDR3 is TGTGCAAGTCGCTCACAGGGGCAGGGGGCTGGTGTGAATCAGCCCCAGCATTTT. The rearrangement joins TRBV12-2 to TRBJ1-5; the listed D gene, TRBD1, was not tested against the DNA. TRBV12-2 is a recognized pseudogene. This CDR3 has 18 amino acids.